The clone carrying this T cell receptor beta chain appeared a few times. The antigen is not known. This sample was taken from a study of blood T cells in healthy people across ages. The study, taken as a whole, reports: TCR beta diversity per million T cells fell roughly linearly with age. Aged donors had fewer naive CD4+ cells and lower diversity than long-lived donors.

Next came a second PCR, run for roughly 6 to 11 cycles, which used a sample-barcoded 5' primer along with a J-beta primer mix. In TCRdb, the 5' RACE reads were re-called with MiXCR into one record per CDR3 protein. Of approximately 1.5 million distinct CDR3 sequences listed, under 55% are singletons. Germline V gene lookup returns CDR1 SGHAT and CDR2 FQNNGV. The germline V and J ends were trimmed by 7 bases and 0 bases, with 21 bases remaining between them. This CDR3 contains 17 residues. Isolation per sample recovered at least 7 million PBMCs. V and J are TRBV11-2 and TRBJ1-1, with a weak D call TRBD1 (6 bases). The sequenced sample was blood. The source is a woman under 30 in good health. CDR3 DNA: TGTGCCAGCATCCTATGGGGTAGGGGGAACATGAACACTGAAGCTTTCTTT. This sequence encodes CASILWGRGNMNTEAFF.